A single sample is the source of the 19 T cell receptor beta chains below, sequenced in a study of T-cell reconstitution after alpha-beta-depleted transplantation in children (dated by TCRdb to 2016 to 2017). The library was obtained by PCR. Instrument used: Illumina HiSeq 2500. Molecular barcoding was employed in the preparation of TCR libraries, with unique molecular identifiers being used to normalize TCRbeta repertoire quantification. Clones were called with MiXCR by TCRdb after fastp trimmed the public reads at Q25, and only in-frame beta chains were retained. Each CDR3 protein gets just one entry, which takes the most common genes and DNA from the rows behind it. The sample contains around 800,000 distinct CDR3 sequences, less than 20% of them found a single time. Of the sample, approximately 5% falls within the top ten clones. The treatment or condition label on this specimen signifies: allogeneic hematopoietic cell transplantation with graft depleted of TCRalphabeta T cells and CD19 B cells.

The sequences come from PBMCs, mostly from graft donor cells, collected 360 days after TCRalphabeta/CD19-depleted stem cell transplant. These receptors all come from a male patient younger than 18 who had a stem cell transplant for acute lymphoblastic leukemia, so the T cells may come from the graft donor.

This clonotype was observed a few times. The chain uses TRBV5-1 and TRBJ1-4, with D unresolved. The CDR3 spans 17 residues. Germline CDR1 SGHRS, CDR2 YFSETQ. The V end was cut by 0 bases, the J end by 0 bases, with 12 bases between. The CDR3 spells CASSLGLDFATNEKLFF. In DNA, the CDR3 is TGCGCCAGCAGCTTGGGTCTGGACTTCGCAACTAATGAAAAACTGTTTTTT.

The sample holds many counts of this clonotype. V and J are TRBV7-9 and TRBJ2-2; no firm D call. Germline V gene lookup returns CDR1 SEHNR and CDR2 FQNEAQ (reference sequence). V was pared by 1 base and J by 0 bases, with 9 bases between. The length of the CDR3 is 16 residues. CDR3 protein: CASSLVSRPNTGELFF. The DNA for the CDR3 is TGTGCCAGCAGCTTAGTGTCTCGGCCGAACACCGGGGAGCTGTTTTTT.

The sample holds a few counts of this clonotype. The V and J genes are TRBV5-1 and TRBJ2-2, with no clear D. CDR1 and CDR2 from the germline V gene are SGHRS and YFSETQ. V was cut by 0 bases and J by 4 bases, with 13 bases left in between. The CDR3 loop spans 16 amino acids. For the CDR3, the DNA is TGCGCCAGCAGCTTGGCGGCAGGCCGAGGCACCGGGGAGCTGTTTTTT. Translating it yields CASSLAAGRGTGELFF.

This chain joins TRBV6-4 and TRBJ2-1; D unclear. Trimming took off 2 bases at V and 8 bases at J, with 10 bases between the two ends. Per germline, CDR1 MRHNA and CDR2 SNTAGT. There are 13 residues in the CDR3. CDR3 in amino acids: CASSDTEVHEQFF. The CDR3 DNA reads TGTGCCAGCAGTGACACGGAAGTCCATGAGCAGTTCTTC.

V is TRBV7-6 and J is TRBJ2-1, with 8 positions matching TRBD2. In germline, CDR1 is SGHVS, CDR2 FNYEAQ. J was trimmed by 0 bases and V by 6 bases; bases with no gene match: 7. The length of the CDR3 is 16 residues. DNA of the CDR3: TGTGCCAGCAGTCCTAGCGGGTCGAGCTCCTACAATGAGCAGTTCTTC. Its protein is CASSPSGSSSYNEQFF. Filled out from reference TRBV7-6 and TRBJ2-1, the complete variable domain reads GAGVSQSPRYKVTKRGQDVALRCDPISGHVSLYWYRQALGQGPEFLTYFNYEAQQDKSGLPNDRFSAERPEGSISTLTIQRTEQRDSAMYRCASSPSGSSSYNEQFFGPGTRLTVL.

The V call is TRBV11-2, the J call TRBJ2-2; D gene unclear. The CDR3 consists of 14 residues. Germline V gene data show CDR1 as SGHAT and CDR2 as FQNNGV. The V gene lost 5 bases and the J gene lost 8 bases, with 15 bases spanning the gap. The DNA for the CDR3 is TGTGCCAGCAGCCGCCTAGGGCTCCTAGGGGAGCTGTTTTTT. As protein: CASSRLGLLGELFF.

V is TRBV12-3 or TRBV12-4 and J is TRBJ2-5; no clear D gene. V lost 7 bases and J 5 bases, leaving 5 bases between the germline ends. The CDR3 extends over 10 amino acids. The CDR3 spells CASTWETQYF. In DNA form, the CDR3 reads TGTGCCAGCACGTGGGAGACCCAGTACTTC.

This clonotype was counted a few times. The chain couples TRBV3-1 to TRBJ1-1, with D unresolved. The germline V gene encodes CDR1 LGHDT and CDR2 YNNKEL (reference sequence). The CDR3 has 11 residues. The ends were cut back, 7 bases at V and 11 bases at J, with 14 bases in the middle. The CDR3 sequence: CASTHSSAAFF. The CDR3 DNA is TGTGCCAGCACCCACTCCAGCGCGGCTTTCTTT.

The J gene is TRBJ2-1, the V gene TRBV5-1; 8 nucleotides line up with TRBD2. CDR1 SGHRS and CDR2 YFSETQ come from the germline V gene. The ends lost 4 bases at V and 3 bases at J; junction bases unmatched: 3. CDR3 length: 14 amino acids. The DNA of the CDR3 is TGCGCCAGCAGCAAGGGACTAGACTACAATGAGCAGTTCTTC. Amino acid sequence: CASSKGLDYNEQFF.

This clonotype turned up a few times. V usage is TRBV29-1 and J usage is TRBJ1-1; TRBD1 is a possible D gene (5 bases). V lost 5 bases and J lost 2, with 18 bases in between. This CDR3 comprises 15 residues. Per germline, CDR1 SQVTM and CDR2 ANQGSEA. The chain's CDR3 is CSVIVQGVANTEAFF. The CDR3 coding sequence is TGCAGCGTTATCGTCCAGGGAGTAGCCAACACTGAAGCTTTCTTT.

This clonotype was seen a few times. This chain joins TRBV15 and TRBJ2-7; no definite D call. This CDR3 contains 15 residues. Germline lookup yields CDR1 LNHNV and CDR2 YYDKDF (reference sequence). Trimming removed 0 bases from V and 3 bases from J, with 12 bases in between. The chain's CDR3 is CATSRDLGLLYEQYF. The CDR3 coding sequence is TGTGCCACCAGCAGAGATCTAGGGCTCCTCTACGAGCAGTACTTC.

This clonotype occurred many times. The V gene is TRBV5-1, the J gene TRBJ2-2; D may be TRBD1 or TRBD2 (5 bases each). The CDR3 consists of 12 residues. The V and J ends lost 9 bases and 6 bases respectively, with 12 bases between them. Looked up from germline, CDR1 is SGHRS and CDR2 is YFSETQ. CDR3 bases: TGCGCCATTGAGGGGAGCGCCGGGGAGCTGTTTTTT. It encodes CAIEGSAGELFF.

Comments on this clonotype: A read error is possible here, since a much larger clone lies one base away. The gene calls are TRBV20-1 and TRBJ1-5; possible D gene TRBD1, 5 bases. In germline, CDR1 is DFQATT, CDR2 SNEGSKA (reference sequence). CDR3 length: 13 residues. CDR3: CSARAEGRQPQRF. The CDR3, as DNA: TGCAGTGCTAGAGCTGAGGGGAGGCAGCCCCAGCGTTTT.

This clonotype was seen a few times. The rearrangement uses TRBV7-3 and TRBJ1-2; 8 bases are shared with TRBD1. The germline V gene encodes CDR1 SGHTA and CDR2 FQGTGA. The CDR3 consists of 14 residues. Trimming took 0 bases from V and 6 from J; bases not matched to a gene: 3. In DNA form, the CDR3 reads TGTGCCAGCAGCTTAACGACAGGGGTGGATGGCTACACCTTC. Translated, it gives CASSLTTGVDGYTF. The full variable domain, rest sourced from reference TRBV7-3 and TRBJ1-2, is GAGVSQTPSNKVTEKGKYVELRCDPISGHTALYWYRQSLGQGPEFLIYFQGTGAADDSGLPNDRFFAVRPEGSVSTLKIQRTERGDSAVYLCASSLTTGVDGYTFGSGTRLTVV.

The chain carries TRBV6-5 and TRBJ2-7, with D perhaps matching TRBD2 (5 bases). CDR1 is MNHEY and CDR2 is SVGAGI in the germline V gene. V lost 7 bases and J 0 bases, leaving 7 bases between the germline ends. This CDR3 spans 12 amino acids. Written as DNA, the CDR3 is TGTGCCAGCATGGACTTCTCCTACGAGCAGTACTTC. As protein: CASMDFSYEQYF.

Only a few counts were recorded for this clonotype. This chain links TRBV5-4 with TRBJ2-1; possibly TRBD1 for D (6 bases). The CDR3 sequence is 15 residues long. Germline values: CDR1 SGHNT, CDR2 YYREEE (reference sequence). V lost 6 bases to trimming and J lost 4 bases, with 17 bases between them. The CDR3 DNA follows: TGTGCCAGCACCGTAAACCGGGACATTTACAATGAGCAGTTCTTC. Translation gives CASTVNRDIYNEQFF.

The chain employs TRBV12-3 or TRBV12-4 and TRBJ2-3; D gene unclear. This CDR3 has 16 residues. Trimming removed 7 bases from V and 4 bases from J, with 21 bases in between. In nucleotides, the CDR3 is TGTGCCAGCAACTCAATCCCACTCCGCTCTCCAGATACGCAGTATTTT. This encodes CASNSIPLRSPDTQYF.

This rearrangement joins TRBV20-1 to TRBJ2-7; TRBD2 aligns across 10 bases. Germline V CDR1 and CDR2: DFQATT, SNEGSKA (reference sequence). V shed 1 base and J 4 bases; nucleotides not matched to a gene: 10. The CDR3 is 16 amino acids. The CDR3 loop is CSARARRAGGPYEQYF. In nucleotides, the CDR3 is TGCAGTGCTAGAGCCCGGCGAGCGGGAGGGCCGTACGAGCAGTACTTC.

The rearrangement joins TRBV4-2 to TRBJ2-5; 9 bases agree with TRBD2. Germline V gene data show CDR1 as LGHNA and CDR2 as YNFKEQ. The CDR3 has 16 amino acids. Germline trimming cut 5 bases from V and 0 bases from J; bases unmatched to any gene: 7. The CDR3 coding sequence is TGTGCCAGCAGCGAAGCTAGCGGGGATTACCAAGAGACCCAGTACTTC. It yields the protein CASSEASGDYQETQYF.